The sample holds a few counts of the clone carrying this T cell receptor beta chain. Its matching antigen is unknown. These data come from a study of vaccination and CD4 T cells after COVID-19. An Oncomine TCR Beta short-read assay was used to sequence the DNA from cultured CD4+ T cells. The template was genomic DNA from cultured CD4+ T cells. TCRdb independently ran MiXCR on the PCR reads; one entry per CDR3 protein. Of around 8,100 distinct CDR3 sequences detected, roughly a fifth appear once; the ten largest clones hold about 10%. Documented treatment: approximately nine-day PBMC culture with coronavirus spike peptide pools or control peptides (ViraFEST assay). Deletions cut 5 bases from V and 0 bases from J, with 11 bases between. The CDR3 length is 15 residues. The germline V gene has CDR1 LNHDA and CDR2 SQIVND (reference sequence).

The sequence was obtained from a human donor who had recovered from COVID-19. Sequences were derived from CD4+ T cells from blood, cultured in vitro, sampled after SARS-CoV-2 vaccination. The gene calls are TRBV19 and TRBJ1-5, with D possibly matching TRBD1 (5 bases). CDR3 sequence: CASSVGAYSNQPQHF. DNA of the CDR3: TGTGCCAGTAGTGTCGGGGCTTATAGCAATCAGCCCCAGCATTTT.